Below, one TCR beta chain is given with its context. The data were obtained in a study of T cells in localized non-small cell lung cancer. The table came from immunoSEQ multiplex PCR; TCRdb's copy has only in-frame clones and leaves some out. This table has fewer than 2,000 clones, 24% appearing once. From germline, CDR1 is GTSNPN and CDR2 SVGIG (reference sequence). V lost 4 bases and J lost 2; bases outside the gene matches: 5. CDR3 size: 14 residues. The sequence came from a woman aged 35-75 years with stage II squamous cell lung carcinoma. J is TRBJ2-7 and V is TRBV30; TRBD2 aligns across 10 bases. The sample here was normal lung tissue next to the tumor, taken before any cancer treatment. The DNA for the CDR3 is TGTGCCTGGACGAGGACTAGCGGCGCCTACGAGCAGTACTTC. It yields the protein CAWTRTSGAYEQYF.